This T cell receptor beta chain originates from a study of blood T cell repertoires in COVID-19. Study background: Researchers got acute and convalescent COVID-19 samples from the United States, Italy and Spain. PBMCs, B-cell-depleted T cells, or T cells provided the cDNA or gDNA that made up the material.

The CDR3 sequence is 15 residues long. Trimming shortened V by 0 bases and J by 6 bases, and 11 bases separated the two germline ends. Germline assignment: CDR1 SGHDN and CDR2 FVKESK. Source study methods: Reference gene primer amplification yielded estimated nucleated cell counts. This table comes from immunoSEQ multiplex PCR, and its TCRdb copy is limited to in-frame clones, with some not included. The V and J calls and clone size come from that table; D and trimming were worked out from the DNA. In the table there are tens of thousands of clones, approximately 85% of which are singletons. The chain has TRBV14 and TRBJ2-2; D is unclear. The TCR was taken from a human donor in a cohort sampled during active COVID-19. The sequencing sample was made of peripheral blood. CDR3 in amino acids: CASSQEWAVAGELFF. Written as DNA, the CDR3 is TGTGCCAGCAGCCAAGAATGGGCCGTTGCCGGGGAGCTGTTTTTT.